The T cell receptor (beta chain) described here comes from a study of T cell repertoires in cytomegalovirus infection. Study-wide context: Matching HLA type and CMV infection were both indicated by public TCR beta signatures. Notes on the study in general: Clonotypes of TCR beta that were HLA-C-restricted and CMV-specific dominated the ex vivo response. Carriers of CMV plus the relevant HLA were identified by cumulative public TCR beta family frequency.

The CDR3 loop spans 13 amino acids. Germline CDR1 reads LNHDA; CDR2 reads SQIVND (reference sequence). Trimming took off 6 bases at V and 1 base at J, with 8 bases between the two ends. TCRdb itself ran the reads through MiXCR, one entry per CDR3 protein. The data hold some 120,000 distinct CDR3 sequences, with around 10% observed a single time. For this clonotype: What it recognizes is unknown.

This receptor was obtained from a human donor in good health (CMV status not recorded). Some clones in this sample may be carry-over from other donors' samples. Sample: PBMCs, sequenced either directly or after in vitro stimulation (not recorded which). The V call is TRBV19, the J call TRBJ2-3; the D is unclear. CDR3 protein: CASRYIGTDTQYF. The CDR3 DNA reads as TGTGCCAGTAGGTATATCGGCACAGATACGCAGTATTTT.